This T cell receptor (beta chain) emerged from a study of PD-1 blockade in classical Hodgkin lymphoma. Study-wide findings and caveats: Lower baseline TCR diversity was reported for newly diagnosed patients than for healthy donors. The study found that TCR diversity rose significantly by C4D1 in CD4+ but not CD8+ cells.

The protocol was immunoSEQ multiplex PCR, while the TCRdb copy is restricted to in-frame clones and leaves out a portion. Of 29,000 or so clones listed, 71% are singletons. Relapse after autologous stem cell transplantation occurred in every patient, and brentuximab vedotin exposure varied. There are a few counts of this clone. Its target is not known. This CDR3 has 15 residues. Germline CDR1 is SGDLS and CDR2 is YYNGEE. V was clipped by 1 base and J by 6 bases, with 14 bases between them. This clonotype was obtained from a human donor with classical Hodgkin lymphoma. The starting material was peripheral blood mononuclear cells (PBMCs), obtained before the second cycle of nivolumab. V is TRBV9 and J is TRBJ2-1, with D possibly matching TRBD2 (6 bases). As DNA, the CDR3 is TGTGCCAGCAGCGTATCCGGGGGTCAAGGCAATGAGCAGTTCTTC. This encodes CASSVSGGQGNEQFF.